This entry describes one T cell receptor beta chain. Its antigen remains unidentified. This entry is derived from a study of cytomegalovirus exposure and HLA in healthy donors. Overall study results and limits: Whilst most TCR sequences proved rare, a subset of public TCRs occurred across many donors. A few chains tied to CMV proved CMV antigen-specific in vitro. Among TCR beta chains, those listed as cytomegalovirus-associated numbered under 200.

Some clones are missing from TCRdb's copy, which holds only in-frame ones; the method was immunoSEQ multiplex PCR. The sample has 150,000 to 200,000 clones; just under 90% are singletons. The donors were members of the roughly 120-subject validation cohort (separate from the approximately 670-subject first cohort). Trimming cost V 5 bases and J 8 bases, with 18 bases left between them. The CDR3 length is 14 residues. Germline CDR1 and CDR2: SGHTA and FQGNSA. V and J are TRBV7-2 and TRBJ1-2, with a tentative D call TRBD1 (5 bases). The sequence was collected from a man younger than 35 in good health and CMV-seropositive. Input material: PBMCs. The CDR3 coding sequence is TGTGCCAGCAGCCGAAGGAGGGGAATAGGGGGCTACACCTTC. Its protein is CASSRRRGIGGYTF.